The 8 T cell receptor beta chains below come from one sample, sequenced in a study of cytotoxic CD8 clonotypes in ibrutinib-treated CLL. Repertoires were generated with immunoSEQ multiplex PCR, while TCRdb's copy carries only in-frame clones and drops some. Of some 290,000 clones in the sample, 70% to 80% were seen once. The source material was PBMCs, sampled before ibrutinib treatment. These receptors came from a human donor with chronic lymphocytic leukemia.

The V gene is TRBV19, the J gene TRBJ2-1; TRBD2 agrees at 13 bases. V gave up 5 bases and J gave up 10 bases; unmatched junction bases: 8. The CDR3 runs 15 residues. Germline loops: CDR1 LNHDA, CDR2 SQIVND (reference sequence). CDR3 coding DNA: TGTGCCAGTAGTCCGAGGACTAGCGGGGGAGAGGAGCAGTTCTTC. This gives the protein CASSPRTSGGEEQFF.

This rearrangement joins TRBV4-3 to TRBJ2-6; D call uncertain. CDR1 and CDR2 from the germline V gene are LGHNA and YSLEER. CDR3 length: 14 amino acids. The V end lost 4 bases, the J end lost 2 bases, and 6 bases lay between the germline ends. The CDR3 DNA reads as TGCGCCAGCAGCCGCGTCACTGGGGCCAACGTCCTGACTTTC. It encodes CASSRVTGANVLTF.

This sequence joins TRBV14 and TRBJ2-7, with 7 bases lining up with TRBD1. V lost 3 bases and J lost 3; bases outside the gene matches: 5. The CDR3 consists of 14 residues. Germline values: CDR1 SGHDN, CDR2 FVKESK. Here the CDR3 reads CASSQRDRHYEQYF. The CDR3 DNA sequence: TGTGCCAGCAGCCAGAGGGACAGACACTACGAGCAGTACTTC. Full variable domain (rest looked up from reference TRBV14 and TRBJ2-7): EAGVTQFPSHSVIEKGQTVTLRCDPISGHDNLYWYRRVMGKEIKFLLHFVKESKQDESGMPNNRFLAERTGGTYSTLKVQPAELEDSGVYFCASSQRDRHYEQYFGPGTRLTVT.

The chain combines TRBV12-5 with TRBJ2-3, with TRBD2 identical over 9 bases. Germline loops: CDR1 LGHNT, CDR2 FRNRAP. The J segment lost 0 bases and the V segment lost 7 bases, leaving 11 bases of the junction unmatched. The CDR3 has 17 residues. CDR3 in amino acids: CASAAGGPTTSTDTQYF. CDR3 DNA: TGTGCTAGTGCTGCGGGAGGGCCGACCACTAGCACAGATACGCAGTATTTT.

The chain joins TRBV5-1 to TRBJ1-3, with D unresolved. The CDR3 spans 14 residues. Trimming stripped 0 bases from V and 2 bases from J, with 6 bases between. In germline, CDR1 is SGHRS, CDR2 YFSETQ. CDR3 in amino acids: CASSLEGTGNTIYF. The CDR3 region has the DNA TGCGCCAGCAGCTTGGAGGGAACTGGAAACACCATATATTTT.

CDR3 protein: CASSLSIGRNYEQYF. The CDR3 nucleotides are TGTGCCAGCAGTTTATCGATAGGACGTAACTACGAGCAGTACTTC. This chain joins TRBV27 and TRBJ2-7; no reliable D call. CDR1 and CDR2 from the germline V gene are MNHEY and SMNVEV (reference sequence). The CDR3 contains 15 residues. V was trimmed by 0 bases and J by 3 bases, leaving 12 bases between them.

J is TRBJ1-5 and V is TRBV19; D is unclear. The CDR3 totals 13 residues. V was trimmed by 4 bases and J by 2 bases, leaving 6 bases between them. Germline V CDR1 and CDR2: LNHDA, SQIVND (reference sequence). Here the CDR3 DNA reads TGTGCCAGTAGTACTACTGGCAATCAGCCCCAGCATTTT. Translation: CASSTTGNQPQHF.

The V and J genes are TRBV7-2 and TRBJ2-1; TRBD2 matches 12 bases. The germline V gene encodes CDR1 SGHTA and CDR2 FQGNSA. V lost 4 bases and J lost 8; bases outside the gene matches: 9. The CDR3 has 16 amino acids. Here the CDR3 reads CASSYSLAGGLDEQFF. DNA of the CDR3: TGTGCCAGCAGCTATTCCCTAGCGGGAGGGCTAGATGAGCAGTTCTTC. The entire variable domain, with the rest obtained from reference TRBV7-2 and TRBJ2-1, is as follows: GAGVSQSPSNKVTEKGKDVELRCDPISGHTALYWYRQSLGQGLEFLIYFQGNSAPDKSGLPSDRFSAERTGGSVSTLTIQRTQQEDSAVYLCASSYSLAGGLDEQFFGPGTRLTVL.